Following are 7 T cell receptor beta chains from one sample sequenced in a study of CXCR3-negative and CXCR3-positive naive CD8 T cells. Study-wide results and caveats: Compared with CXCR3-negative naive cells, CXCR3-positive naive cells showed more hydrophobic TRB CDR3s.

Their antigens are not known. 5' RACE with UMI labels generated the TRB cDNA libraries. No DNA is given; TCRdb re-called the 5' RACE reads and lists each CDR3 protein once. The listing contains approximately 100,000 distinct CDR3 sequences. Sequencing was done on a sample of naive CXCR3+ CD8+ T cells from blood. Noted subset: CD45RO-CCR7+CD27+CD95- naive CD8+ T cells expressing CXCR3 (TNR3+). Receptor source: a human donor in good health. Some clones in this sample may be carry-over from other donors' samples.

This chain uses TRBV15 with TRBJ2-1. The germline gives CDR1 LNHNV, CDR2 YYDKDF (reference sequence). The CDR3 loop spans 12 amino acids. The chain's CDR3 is CATSRDANEQFF.

Here the CDR3 reads CSVEGESSYNEQFF. The rearrangement uses TRBV29-1 and TRBJ2-1. CDR1 and CDR2 (germline): SQVTM, ANQGSEA. The CDR3 length is 14 residues.

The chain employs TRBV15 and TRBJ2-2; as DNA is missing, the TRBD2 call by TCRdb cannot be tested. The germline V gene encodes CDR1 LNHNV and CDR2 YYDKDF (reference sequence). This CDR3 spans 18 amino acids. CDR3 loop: CATSSVRLAGGNTGELFF.

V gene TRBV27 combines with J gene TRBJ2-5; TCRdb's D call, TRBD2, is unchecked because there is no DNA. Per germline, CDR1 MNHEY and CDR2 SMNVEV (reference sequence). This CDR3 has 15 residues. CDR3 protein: CASSVAGGFGETQYF.

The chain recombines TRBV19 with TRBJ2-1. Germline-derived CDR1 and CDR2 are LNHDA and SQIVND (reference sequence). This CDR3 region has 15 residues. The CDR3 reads CASSLSGSSYNEQFF.

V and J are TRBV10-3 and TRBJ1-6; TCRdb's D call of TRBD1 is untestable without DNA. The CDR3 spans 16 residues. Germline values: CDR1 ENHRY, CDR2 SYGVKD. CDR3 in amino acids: CAISETGWAGNSPLHF.

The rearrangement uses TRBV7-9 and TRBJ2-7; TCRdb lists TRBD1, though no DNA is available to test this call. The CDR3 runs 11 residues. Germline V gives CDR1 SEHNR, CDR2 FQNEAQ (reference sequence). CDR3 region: CASSRGYEQYF.